The TCR beta chain under discussion was sequenced for a study of T cell repertoires in cytomegalovirus infection. Turning to the study itself: A matching HLA type, together with CMV infection, was signaled by public TCR beta signatures.

This clonotype was detected only a few times. The trim removed 0 bases at V and 2 bases at J, leaving 13 bases unmatched. CDR1 is MGHRA and CDR2 is YSYEKL in the germline V gene. CDR3 size: 18 residues. TCRdb reanalysed the reads using MiXCR and keeps one entry per CDR3 protein. The sample yields 350,000 to 450,000 distinct CDR3 sequences, around 18% seen once. The sequencing sample was made of PBMCs. J is TRBJ2-7 and V is TRBV4-1, with 7 bases fitting TRBD2. The receptor's source is a human donor in good health (CMV status not recorded). Some clones in this sample may be carry-over from other donors' samples. CDR3 nucleotide sequence: TGCGCCAGCAGCCAAGAGAACGGCGGGAGACACCCCCCCTACGAGCAGTACTTC. Protein sequence: CASSQENGGRHPPYEQYF.